The subject of this entry is one T cell receptor beta chain. The sample has other DNA sequences that encode this CDR3 too. This record belongs to a study of blood T cell repertoires in COVID-19. Sequencing used immunoSEQ multiplex PCR; TCRdb keeps in-frame clones, though not all of them. The sample gives 170,000 or so clones, around 77% of which show up once; around 7% is in the top ten. Per the germline V gene, CDR1 is KGHSH and CDR2 is LQKENI. CDR3 length: 14 residues. The V gene end was trimmed by 3 bases and the J gene end by 4 bases; junction bases not matched to a gene: 3. The sequencing input was peripheral blood. This TCR was sampled from a man in his 70s with active or convalescent COVID-19. This chain uses TRBV18 with TRBJ1-1; 9 bases match TRBD1. The CDR3 protein is CASSPRQGGTEAFF. The DNA of the CDR3 is TGTGCCAGCTCACCTCGACAGGGGGGCACTGAAGCTTTCTTT.